This T cell receptor beta chain stems from a study of blood T cell repertoires in COVID-19. Study information: From the United States, Italy and Spain came samples of acute and convalescent COVID-19. PBMCs, B-cell-depleted T cells, or T cells provided the cDNA or gDNA that made up the material.

The germline V gene has CDR1 MDHEN and CDR2 SYDVKM. Trimming took 3 bases from V and 0 from J; bases not matched to a gene: 7. The CDR3 consists of 16 residues. Authors' analysis steps: Reference gene primer amplification gave nucleated cell count estimates. This table comes from immunoSEQ multiplex PCR, and its TCRdb copy is limited to in-frame clones, with some not included. V and J calls and clone size are given by that table; D and trimming were obtained from the DNA. The sample contains about 160,000 clones, just under 95% of which appear only once. This TCR was recovered from a woman aged 45 to 65 with acute or convalescent COVID-19. V usage is TRBV28 and J usage is TRBJ1-2; 7 bases map to TRBD1. The sequenced material came from peripheral blood. CDR3 DNA: TGTGCCAGCAGTTTTCTCCGGGACAGAGCTAACTATGGCTACACCTTC. Its protein product is CASSFLRDRANYGYTF.